This T cell receptor beta chain is from a study of brain T cells in children with intractable seizures. Notes on this clone: Its antigen is currently unknown.

CDR1 and CDR2 (germline): SGHDT, YYEEEE. CDR3 length: 14 residues. With V trimmed by 2 bases and J by 5 bases, 7 bases remained unmatched. This table comes from immunoSEQ multiplex PCR, and its TCRdb copy is limited to in-frame clones, with some not included. The sample records 110,000 or so clones, 94% being singletons. Notes on the study in general: HCMV serostatus was not known, and viral specificity came from CDR3 similarity only.

Only cases whose brain tissue showed the highest T cell transcript signatures were sequenced. Pre-surgery treatment included at least one anti-epileptic drug. The input for sequencing was peripheral blood, taken at surgery. This clonotype was obtained from a boy under two years old with hemimegalencephaly and intractable seizures. The chain is built from TRBV5-6 and TRBJ2-7; TRBD2 matches at 7 bases. The CDR3 loop is CASSLRLASDEQYF. Here the CDR3 DNA reads TGTGCCAGCAGCTTACGACTAGCCTCGGACGAGCAGTACTTC.